One sample yielded the 25 T cell receptor beta chains listed below, sequenced in a study of immune heterogeneity within non-small cell lung tumors. Multiplex PCR amplified the TCR beta CDR3 region. Its first round ran for about 10 cycles with 32 V and 13 J primers. TCRdb re-called the multiplex PCR reads with MiXCR, one entry per CDR3 protein. In the table there are about 5,700 distinct CDR3 sequences, roughly 23% of which are singletons. Template input, which was bulk tumor genomic DNA, totaled 450 to 600 ng per sample. Primary tumors were biopsied several times each, far apart, intraoperatively. With untreated, newly diagnosed non-small cell lung cancer, the patients went on to undergo curative surgery. Sequencing was carried out using lung tumor tissue. All receptors derive from a woman aged 60-75 years with non-small cell lung cancer.

About this clonotype itself: A much larger clone differs by one base, so this may be a read error. The gene calls are TRBV6-1 and TRBJ2-7, with TRBD2 as a possible D gene (7 bases). The CDR3 consists of 14 residues. V was pared by 7 bases and J by 5 bases, with 18 bases between. CDR1 is MNHNS, CDR2 SASEGT, per germline. CDR3 amino acids: CASTKGRGADEQYF. DNA of the CDR3: TGTGCCAGCACTAAGGGACGGGGGGCCGACGAGCAGTACTTC.

Regarding this clonotype: This may arise from a read error, as a much more abundant clone is one base away. Given the absence of the conserved phenylalanine or tryptophan at the CDR3 end, a read error is likely. The chain carries TRBV9 and TRBJ2-5; tentatively, D is TRBD2 (6 bases). The V gene's germline CDR1 is SGDLS and CDR2 YYNGEE. The CDR3 totals 15 residues. With 2 bases removed from V and 2 bases from J, the gap between germline ends came to 13 bases. Written as DNA, the CDR3 is TGTGCCAGCAGCGTCCATAGCGGACATCAAGAGACCCAGTACATC. Protein sequence: CASSVHSGHQETQYI.

This clonotype is medium-sized (0.01 to 0.1%) by share. The V call is TRBV2, the J call TRBJ2-2; no definite D call. Trimming removed 3 bases at V and 6 bases at J, with 8 bases between. CDR3 length equals 13 residues. CDR1 SNHLY and CDR2 FYNNEI come from the germline V gene. The CDR3 sequence: CASSDSDPGELFF. CDR3 DNA sequence: TGTGCCAGCAGTGACTCAGACCCCGGGGAGCTGTTTTTT.

The rearrangement uses TRBV14 and TRBJ1-1; 7 bases agree with TRBD1. The germline CDR1 and CDR2 sequences are SGHDN and FVKESK. The CDR3 runs to 15 residues. V lost 0 bases and J lost 6; bases outside the gene matches: 7. For the CDR3, the DNA is TGTGCCAGCAGCCAAGATCCACAGGGGAGGTCTGAAGCTTTCTTT. It specifies CASSQDPQGRSEAFF. Complete variable domain (other parts from reference TRBV14 and TRBJ1-1): EAGVTQFPSHSVIEKGQTVTLRCDPISGHDNLYWYRRVMGKEIKFLLHFVKESKQDESGMPNNRFLAERTGGTYSTLKVQPAELEDSGVYFCASSQDPQGRSEAFFGQGTRLTVV.

The CDR3 DNA sequence: TGTGCCAGCAGCCGTACAGGGGGTGAGCAGTTCTTC. Translated: CASSRTGGEQFF. The chain joins TRBV7-9 to TRBJ2-1, with TRBD1 matching over 8 bases. The ends lost 5 bases at V and 9 bases at J; junction bases unmatched: 3. The germline gives CDR1 SEHNR, CDR2 FQNEAQ (reference sequence). The length of the CDR3 is 12 residues.

This clonotype is medium-sized within its sample. The rearrangement links TRBV27 to TRBJ2-2; the match to TRBD1 covers 7 bases. The CDR3 covers 18 residues. Germline V gene data show CDR1 as MNHEY and CDR2 as SMNVEV (reference sequence). V lost 6 bases and J lost 0; bases outside the gene matches: 13. CDR3 coding DNA: TGTGCCAGCAGAACCTACAGGGGCGGCGGGTCGAACACCGGGGAGCTGTTTTTT. Its translation is CASRTYRGGGSNTGELFF.

The rearrangement links TRBV4-3 to TRBJ1-1, with D perhaps TRBD1 (6 bases). Germline V gives CDR1 LGHNA, CDR2 YSLEER. Trimming took 4 bases from V and 8 from J, leaving 11 bases between them. The CDR3 has 12 residues. The CDR3 DNA sequence: TGCGCCAGCAGCCGTGTTCAGGGGGAAGCTTTCTTT. Its protein is CASSRVQGEAFF.

By sample fraction, this clonotype is medium-sized. The genes are TRBV19 and TRBJ1-5, with 8 bases fitting TRBD1. Losses at the gene ends were 1 base for V and 7 bases for J; bases not matched to a gene: 6. Germline lookup yields CDR1 LNHDA and CDR2 SQIVND (reference sequence). The CDR3 extends over 15 amino acids. CDR3 region: CASSIGAGGTQPQHF. The CDR3 nucleotides read TGTGCCAGTAGTATAGGGGCAGGGGGCACGCAGCCCCAGCATTTT.

This clonotype occurred many times. In DNA form, the CDR3 reads TGTGCCAGTAATAGTAACACCGGGGAGCTGTTTTTT. Its protein product is CASNSNTGELFF. The chain has TRBV19 and TRBJ2-2; D gene unclear. Between the trimmed V and J ends, which lost 7 bases and 2 bases, there was a span of 5 bases. Per germline, CDR1 LNHDA and CDR2 SQIVND (reference sequence). The CDR3 has 12 amino acids. Drawing the rest from reference TRBV19 and TRBJ2-2, the complete variable domain is DGGITQSPKYLFRKEGQNVTLSCEQNLNHDAMYWYRQDPGQGLRLIYYSQIVNDFQKGDIAEGYSVSREKKESFPLTVTSAQKNPTAFYLCASNSNTGELFFGEGSRLTVL.

This rearrangement joins TRBV19 to TRBJ1-2; TRBD1 is a possible D gene (6 bases). This CDR3 has 14 residues. The V end was cut by 6 bases, the J end by 7 bases, with 18 bases between. Germline CDR1 LNHDA, CDR2 SQIVND (reference sequence). The CDR3 nucleotides read TGTGCCAGTAGCGGAACAGGGAGTGTAACTGGCTACACCTTC. This encodes CASSGTGSVTGYTF.

The chain joins TRBV20-1 to TRBJ1-6, with TRBD1 matching over 7 bases. The CDR3 runs to 13 residues. Germline V CDR1 and CDR2: DFQATT, SNEGSKA (reference sequence). J lost 10 bases, V lost 4 bases, and 7 bases had no gene match. The CDR3 DNA is TGCAGTGCTACCGGGACAGTCGACTCACCCCTCCACTTT. Its translation: CSATGTVDSPLHF.

This clonotype was counted only a few times. The V call is TRBV15, the J call TRBJ2-6, with D possibly being TRBD1 (5 bases). V lost 3 bases to trimming and J lost 1 base, with 10 bases between them. This CDR3 is 16 amino acids long. The germline V gene has CDR1 LNHNV and CDR2 YYDKDF (reference sequence). The CDR3: CATSREQDSGANVLTF. The CDR3 bases are TGTGCCACCAGCAGGGAACAGGATTCTGGGGCCAACGTCCTGACTTTC.

This clonotype was seen only once. Its ends do not fully match the called genes, so a read error is possible. The gene calls are TRBV5-6 and TRBJ2-1; 10 nucleotides align to TRBD1. CDR1 is SGHDT and CDR2 is YYEEEE in the germline V gene. CDR3 size: 13 residues. The CDR3: CVSIRTGGNEQFF. In nucleotides, the CDR3 is TGTGTCAGCATCCGGACAGGGGGCAATGAGCAGTTCTTC. Drawing the rest from reference TRBV5-6 and TRBJ2-1, the complete variable domain is DAGVTQSPTHLIKTRGQQVTLRCSPKSGHDTVSWYQQALGQGPQFIFQYYEEEERQRGNFPDRFSGHQFPNYSSELNVNALLLGDSALYLCVSIRTGGNEQFFGPGTRLTVL.

Sample share makes this clonotype medium-sized. The chain employs TRBV15 and TRBJ2-1, with 8 bases matching TRBD1. Trimming at V came to 5 bases and at J to 3 bases, leaving 0 bases not matched to a gene. The V gene's germline CDR1 is LNHNV and CDR2 YYDKDF (reference sequence). This CDR3 has 13 residues. CDR3 nucleotide sequence: TGTGCCACCAGCGGACAGGGCTACAATGAGCAGTTCTTC. It is translated as CATSGQGYNEQFF.

This clonotype rates as medium-sized (0.01 to 0.1%). CDR3 residues: CASTGSGSGYNEQFF. The DNA for the CDR3 is TGTGCCAGCACCGGTAGCGGGAGTGGCTACAATGAGCAGTTCTTC. The chain combines TRBV12-3 or TRBV12-4 with TRBJ2-1; 9 bases fit TRBD2. This CDR3 is built from 15 residues. The trim removed 7 bases at V and 3 bases at J, leaving 7 bases unmatched.

Relative to its sample, this clonotype is medium-sized (0.01 to 0.1%). A junction boundary mismatches the germline segment, possibly from a read error. The J gene is TRBJ2-7, the V gene TRBV7-7; TRBD1 might be the D (6 bases). CDR3 length equals 13 residues. Germline V gene lookup returns CDR1 SSHAT and CDR2 FNYEAQ (reference sequence). The CDR3 coding sequence is TGTGCTAGCAGCCAGGGACATCCATACGAGCAGTACTTC. Translating it yields CASSQGHPYEQYF.

On this clonotype: This may stem from a read error, because a much larger clone lies one nucleotide away. The gene calls are TRBV10-1 and TRBJ2-6; 7 bases map to TRBD1. CDR3 size: 14 residues. From germline, CDR1 is WNHNN and CDR2 SYGVQD (reference sequence). CDR3 loop: CASSDPKGASVLTF. The CDR3 DNA follows: TGCGCCAGCAGTGACCCTAAGGGGGCCAGCGTCCTGACTTTC.

By share, this clonotype ranks as medium-sized. The chain joins TRBV28 to TRBJ1-2; TRBD1 matches at 10 bases. The CDR3 consists of 14 residues. Germline trimming cut 2 bases from V and 3 bases from J; bases unmatched to any gene: 0. Germline CDR1 is MDHEN and CDR2 is SYDVKM. CDR3 in amino acids: CASSLGTGDYGYTF. The CDR3 bases are TGTGCCAGCAGTTTAGGGACAGGGGACTATGGCTACACCTTC.

This clonotype is termed medium-sized. CDR3 loop: CATSDEGESNQPQHF. The CDR3 DNA sequence: TGTGCCACCAGTGATGAAGGGGAAAGCAATCAGCCCCAGCATTTT. J is TRBJ1-5 and V is TRBV24-1; TRBD1 is a possible D gene (5 bases). Germline values: CDR1 KGHDR, CDR2 SFDVKD. The V end lost 3 bases, the J end lost 1 base, and 9 bases lay between the germline ends. There are 15 residues in the CDR3.

By share, this clonotype counts as medium-sized (0.01 to 0.1%). V and J are TRBV20-1 and TRBJ1-1; D is unresolved. V was shortened by 3 bases and J by 1 base, with 6 bases between the two germline ends. The CDR3 consists of 12 residues. Germline loops: CDR1 DFQATT, CDR2 SNEGSKA (reference sequence). The CDR3 DNA sequence: TGCAGTGCTAGGCGGGCGAACACTGAAGCTTTCTTT. It specifies CSARRANTEAFF.

As to this clonotype: A much more abundant neighbour one base away suggests this may be a read error. V is TRBV20-1 and J is TRBJ1-1; D is ambiguous. The CDR3 totals 12 residues. Germline lookup yields CDR1 DFQATT and CDR2 SNEGSKA (reference sequence). The CDR3 region is CIAVPGNTEAFF. The CDR3 nucleotides read TGCATTGCTGTTCCCGGGAACACTGAAGCTTTCTTT.

This clonotype is judged medium-sized (0.01 to 0.1%). The rearrangement links TRBV6-2 or TRBV6-3 to TRBJ1-5, with no clear D. This CDR3 is 18 amino acids long. V gave up 6 bases and J gave up 2 bases, with 23 bases separating them. The germline V gene encodes CDR1 MNHEY and CDR2 SVGEGT. The DNA of the CDR3 is TGTGCCAGCAGCGAAAGGTTCGACATCGGGAAGGGCAATCAGCCCCAGCATTTT. Amino acid sequence: CASSERFDIGKGNQPQHF.

As to this clonotype: This may be a read error: a much more frequent sequence differs by one nucleotide. CDR3 coding DNA: TGTGCCAGCATTGAACAGACAGGGGTTGGCAATCAGCCCCAGCATTTT. It is translated as CASIEQTGVGNQPQHF. The rearrangement links TRBV6-1 to TRBJ1-5; 8 nucleotides align to TRBD1. The germline V gene has CDR1 MNHNS and CDR2 SASEGT. This CDR3 has 16 residues.

This clonotype is medium-sized within its sample. CDR3 sequence (DNA): TGTGCCAGTAGTACCCAGGGGGTACACACCGGGGAGCTGTTTTTT. It is translated as CASSTQGVHTGELFF. The chain is built from TRBV19 and TRBJ2-2, with TRBD1 matching over 7 bases. The CDR3 has 15 amino acids. Germline V CDR1 and CDR2: LNHDA, SQIVND (reference sequence). V gave up 4 bases and J gave up 3 bases; unmatched junction bases: 5.

This clonotype was recorded at least ten times. The chain is built from TRBV6-6 and TRBJ2-3; a possible D gene is TRBD1 (6 bases). CDR3 size: 16 residues. Trimming removed 2 bases at V and 2 bases at J, with 14 bases between. Germline-derived CDR1 and CDR2 are MNHNY and SVGAGI (reference sequence). CDR3 nucleotide sequence: TGTGCCAGCAGTTACGACACAGGGACACCCACAGATACGCAGTATTTT. It specifies CASSYDTGTPTDTQYF.